This T cell receptor (beta chain) emerged from a study of metastatic and nonmetastatic thyroid tumors. Study at large: Both malignant and benign thyroid patients supplied peripheral blood and tumor or nodule tissue samples, across which the repertoires of these patients were then compared.

Each patient went into thyroid surgery without having received any treatment. Study-level points and caveats: Reportedly, malignant thyroid tumors had significantly higher TCR beta diversity than benign nodules, in blood and tumor.

Comment on this clone: Antigen unknown.

Using MiXCR, TCRdb reanalyzed the PCR reads. This table holds fewer than 6,000 clones, approximately 30% found once. Trimming removed 5 bases from V and 1 base from J; junction bases left unmatched: 5. The CDR3 is 15 amino acids. CDR1 is MDHEN and CDR2 is SYDVKM in the germline V gene. Source material: adjacent normal tissue. The rearrangement joins TRBV28 to TRBJ2-7; 10 bases line up with TRBD2. The origin of this receptor is a female donor with papillary thyroid cancer or a benign thyroid nodule (not recorded which). Some clones in this sample may be carry-over from other donors' samples. The CDR3 bases are TGTGCCAGCAGTGAGACTAGCGGGCGATCCTACGAGCAGTACTTC. This gives the protein CASSETSGRSYEQYF.